Presented here are 9 T cell receptor beta chains from one specimen sequenced in a study of shared clonotypes between healthy human individuals. Data came from immunoSEQ multiplex PCR; TCRdb stores just in-frame clones and leaves some out. The table shows roughly 1.5 million clones, with approximately 98% occurring only once. The sequencing sample was made of naive CD4+ T cells sorted from blood. The subset was: CD45RA+ positively selected. The source of these receptors is a man aged 25 to 40 in good health.

This sequence joins TRBV7-3 and TRBJ1-5, with 8 nucleotides matching TRBD1. The CDR3 length is 18 residues. Looked up from germline, CDR1 is SGHTA and CDR2 is FQGTGA. V shed 2 bases, J shed 5 bases, and the junction held 14 bases outside the gene matches. This CDR3 is CASSLDDRETGEDQPQHF. DNA of the CDR3: TGTGCCAGCAGCTTAGATGATCGGGAGACAGGGGAAGATCAGCCCCAGCATTTT.

The V and J genes are TRBV28 and TRBJ2-6; TRBD1 might be the D (6 bases). The germline gives CDR1 MDHEN, CDR2 SYDVKM. The CDR3 spans 14 residues. The V end lost 7 bases, the J end lost 2 bases, and 9 bases lay between the germline ends. This CDR3 is CASNRVPGANVLTF. The CDR3 nucleotides are TGTGCCAGCAACAGGGTCCCTGGGGCCAACGTCCTGACTTTC.

The J gene is TRBJ2-7, the V gene TRBV15; the D gene is possibly TRBD2 (5 bases). Germline CDR1 and CDR2: LNHNV and YYDKDF (reference sequence). V was trimmed by 6 bases and J by 0 bases, leaving 15 bases between them. This CDR3 is 15 amino acids long. The CDR3 sequence: CATRTWTGSSYEQYF. The CDR3 DNA follows: TGTGCCACCAGGACCTGGACGGGGAGCTCCTACGAGCAGTACTTC.

The genes are TRBV19 and TRBJ1-2; possibly TRBD1 for D (5 bases). CDR3 length equals 13 residues. Per the germline V gene, CDR1 is LNHDA and CDR2 is SQIVND (reference sequence). The V and J ends lost 6 bases and 8 bases respectively, with 16 bases between them. DNA of the CDR3: TGTGCCAGTAGCCTACTCCAGGGTCGGGGCTACACCTTC. This codes for CASSLLQGRGYTF. Drawing the rest from reference TRBV19 and TRBJ1-2, the complete variable domain is DGGITQSPKYLFRKEGQNVTLSCEQNLNHDAMYWYRQDPGQGLRLIYYSQIVNDFQKGDIAEGYSVSREKKESFPLTVTSAQKNPTAFYLCASSLLQGRGYTFGSGTRLTVV.

The rearrangement joins TRBV28 to TRBJ1-5; D not certain. The V gene lost 1 base and the J gene lost 6 bases, with 16 bases spanning the gap. This CDR3 spans 16 amino acids. Germline values: CDR1 MDHEN, CDR2 SYDVKM. The CDR3 DNA is TGTGCCAGCAGTTTATCACGTGGAGGCCCCGGTCAGCCCCAGCATTTT. Its translation is CASSLSRGGPGQPQHF.

CDR3 DNA sequence: TGCGCCAGCAGCTCTGGGAATTCCTACGAGCAGTACTTC. Its translation: CASSSGNSYEQYF. V gene TRBV5-1 combines with J gene TRBJ2-7; no reliable D call. V was shortened by 3 bases and J by 1 base, with 8 bases between the two germline ends. The CDR3 has 13 residues. Per the germline V gene, CDR1 is SGHRS and CDR2 is YFSETQ.

This chain joins TRBV7-9 and TRBJ2-7; TRBD1 matches at 9 bases. The CDR3 is made up of 13 amino acids. The junction had 6 bases not matched to a gene; V was cut back by 6 bases and J by 6 bases. CDR1 is SEHNR and CDR2 is FQNEAQ in the germline V gene (reference sequence). CDR3 bases: TGTGCCAGCAGTTCACAGGGGGCAAGCGAGCAGTACTTC. Its protein is CASSSQGASEQYF.

The rearrangement uses TRBV7-2 and TRBJ2-7, with D hard to call. From germline, CDR1 is SGHTA and CDR2 FQGNSA. The CDR3 consists of 12 residues. V lost 0 bases and J 3 bases, leaving 3 bases between the germline ends. CDR3 protein: CASSLANYEQYF. The CDR3 nucleotides read TGTGCCAGCAGCTTAGCTAACTACGAGCAGTACTTC.

This chain connects TRBV28 to TRBJ1-5; TRBD1 agrees at 9 bases. Germline V gene data show CDR1 as MDHEN and CDR2 as SYDVKM. The CDR3 runs 15 residues. V shed 2 bases and J 6 bases; nucleotides not matched to a gene: 5. The CDR3 reads CASSLGTGWGQPQHF. As DNA, the CDR3 is TGTGCCAGCAGTTTAGGGACAGGGTGGGGTCAGCCCCAGCATTTT.